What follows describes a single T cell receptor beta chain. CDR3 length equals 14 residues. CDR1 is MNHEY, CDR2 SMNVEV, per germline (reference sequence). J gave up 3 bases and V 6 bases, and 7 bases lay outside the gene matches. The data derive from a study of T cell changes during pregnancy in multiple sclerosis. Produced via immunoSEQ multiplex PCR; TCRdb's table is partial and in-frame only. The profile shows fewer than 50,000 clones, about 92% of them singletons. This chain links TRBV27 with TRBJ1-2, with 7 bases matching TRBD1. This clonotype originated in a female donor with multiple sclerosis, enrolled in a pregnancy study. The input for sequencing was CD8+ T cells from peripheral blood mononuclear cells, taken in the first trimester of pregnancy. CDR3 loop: CASSPTGNYYGYTF. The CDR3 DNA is TGTGCCAGCAGCCCGACAGGGAACTACTATGGCTACACCTTC.